The rows below give T cell receptor beta chains drawn from one sample of a study of post-analysis software for immune sequencing data. TCRdb used MiXCR to reprocess the PCR reads, holding one entry per CDR3 protein. The sample comprises roughly 650,000 distinct CDR3 sequences, 55% to 60% of which are singletons, and around 11% rests with the top ten. Sequencing was carried out using blood. The receptors stem from a girl aged 2-10 years with multiple sclerosis. Each CDR3 is given with its conserved first and last residue. The order of the fields is V gene, clone size, D gene, J gene, CDR3 protein, CDR3 DNA. A D gene is named only where the DNA matches it firmly. Some rows mark clone size as missing; the rest say once, few, many or name a class of expanded clone.

>TRBV3-1|NA|NA|TRBJ1-5
CASSPTHAGGQPQHF
TGTGCCAGCAGCCCCACCCATGCGGGAGGGCAGCCCCAGCATTTT
>TRBV19|NA|NA|TRBJ2-5
CASSIQGYETQYF
TGTGCCAGTAGTATCCAGGGGTACGAGACCCAGTACTTC
>TRBV5-1|NA|TRBD1|TRBJ1-1
CASSLAPGQGYTEAFF
TGCGCCAGCAGCTTGGCCCCGGGACAGGGGTATACTGAAGCTTTCTTT
>TRBV29-1|NA|NA|TRBJ1-1
CSVPAGLNTEAFF
TGCAGCGTCCCCGCAGGGTTAAACACTGAAGCTTTCTTT
>TRBV12-5|few|TRBD2|TRBJ2-3
CASGIAGGTDTQYF
TGTGCTAGTGGAATAGCGGGAGGTACAGATACGCAGTATTTT
>TRBV11-2|NA|TRBD2|TRBJ2-1
CASRLASGNEQCF
TGTGCCAGCAGGTTGGCTAGCGGTAATGAGCAGTGCTTC
>TRBV12-3/TRBV12-4|NA|NA|TRBJ2-5
CASSSSRGDETQYF
TGTGCCAGCAGTTCATCCAGGGGCGACGAGACCCAGTACTTC
>TRBV5-1|NA|NA|TRBJ2-1
CASSLDVGEAYNEQFF
TGCGCCAGCAGCTTGGACGTGGGAGAGGCCTACAATGAGCAGTTCTTC
>TRBV6-1|few|TRBD2|TRBJ2-7
CASSERRTSGYYEQYF
TGTGCCAGCAGTGAGAGGAGGACTAGCGGGTACTACGAGCAGTACTTC
>TRBV3-1|few|NA|TRBJ2-7
CASSQVTGLVAYEQYF
TGTGCCAGCAGCCAAGTTACCGGGCTAGTTGCCTACGAGCAGTACTTC
>TRBV5-1|once|TRBD2|TRBJ2-4
CASSPDPSGGIKNIQYF
TGCGCCAGCAGCCCAGATCCTAGCGGGGGTATCAAAAACATTCAGTACTTC
>TRBV21-1|once|NA|TRBJ2-7
CASSSHSGRGHEQYF
TGTGCCAGCAGCTCGCATAGCGGTAGGGGCCACGAGCAGTACTTC
>TRBV29-1|few|TRBD2|TRBJ2-1
CSVDDLAVSYNEQFF
TGCAGCGTTGACGATCTAGCGGTTTCCTACAATGAGCAGTTCTTC
>TRBV29-1|NA|NA|TRBJ2-3
CSVYESSTDTQYF
TGCAGCGTTTACGAATCCAGCACAGATACGCAGTATTTT
>TRBV9|NA|TRBD2|TRBJ2-3
CASSGTGTTLTDTQYF
TGTGCCAGCAGCGGGACCGGGACTACACTCACAGATACGCAGTATTTT
>TRBV27|NA|NA|TRBJ2-3
CATGGTSIPPDTQYF
TGTGCCACTGGGGGTACTAGTATCCCCCCAGATACGCAGTATTTT
>TRBV12-3/TRBV12-4|NA|TRBD2|TRBJ2-1
CASTPVSGGGDEQFF
TGTGCCAGCACTCCCGTGTCGGGAGGGGGGGATGAGCAGTTCTTC
>TRBV29-1|NA|TRBD1|TRBJ2-1
CSVRDRGYNEQFF
TGCAGCGTAAGGGACAGGGGGTACAATGAGCAGTTCTTC
>TRBV7-8|NA|NA|TRBJ1-2
CASSFDGQVGGYTF
TGTGCCAGCAGCTTCGACGGCCAGGTCGGCGGCTACACCTTC
>TRBV29-1|few|NA|TRBJ1-5
CSVDLGDNQPQHF
TGCAGCGTTGATTTGGGGGACAATCAGCCCCAGCATTTT
>TRBV10-3|NA|NA|TRBJ1-2
CAISESSNYGYTF
TGTGCCATCAGTGAGTCAAGCAACTATGGCTACACCTTC
>TRBV29-1|NA|NA|TRBJ2-1
CSVDEAGGNEQFF
TGCAGCGTTGATGAGGCTGGCGGGAATGAGCAGTTCTTC
>TRBV7-9|many|NA|TRBJ2-5
CASSLDGTQYF
TGTGCCAGCAGCTTAGACGGGACCCAGTACTTC
>TRBV5-5|NA|NA|TRBJ2-6
CASSSPDRTGANVLTF
TGTGCCAGCAGCTCCCCCGACAGGACTGGGGCCAACGTCCTGACTTTC